The rows below give T cell receptor beta chains drawn from one sample of a study of chemoradiotherapy in HPV16-positive cancers. Only in-frame clones appear in the TCRdb table, and some are missing; sequencing was by immunoSEQ multiplex PCR. The sample shows more than 20,000 clones, roughly 89% of them seen only once. Here the sequenced sample was blood, taken from a patient who underwent chemoradiotherapy. These TCRs come from a human donor with HPV-associated anogenital cancer. Both conserved end residues are part of each CDR3. A D gene is named only where the DNA matches it firmly. Rows give clone size only sometimes, using once, few, many, or a class for an expanded clone.

TRBV28	-	-	TRBJ1-4	CASSLTTTNEKLFF	TGTGCCAGCAGTTTGACTACAACTAATGAAAAACTGTTTTTT
TRBV11-3	-	-	TRBJ2-2	CASSRTGTGELFF	TGTGCCAGCAGCCGCACAGGAACCGGGGAGCTGTTTTTT
TRBV6-5	-	-	TRBJ1-5	CASRSGDQPQHF	TGTGCCAGCAGATCAGGGGATCAGCCCCAGCATTTT
TRBV18	TRBD1	-	TRBJ2-3	CASSPGQGPDTQYF	TGTGCCAGCTCACCGGGACAGGGGCCAGATACGCAGTATTTT
TRBV19	TRBD1	-	TRBJ1-6	CASATTGAALGPLHF	TGTGCCAGTGCCACGACAGGGGCGGCGTTGGGACCCCTCCACTTT
TRBV5-1	TRBD2	-	TRBJ2-1	CASRRASGSRNEQFF	TGCGCCAGCAGACGAGCTAGCGGGAGTCGTAATGAGCAGTTCTTC
TRBV4-2	-	-	TRBJ2-3	CASSQSVGAIDTQYF	TGTGCCAGCAGCCAAAGTGTGGGGGCAATAGATACGCAGTATTTT
TRBV19	-	few	TRBJ1-2	CASSEVGGSYGYTF	TGTGCCAGTAGTGAGGTTGGGGGCAGCTATGGCTACACCTTC
TRBV19	TRBD1	once	TRBJ1-5	CASSLGGQGYQPQHF	TGTGCCAGTAGTCTAGGGGGACAGGGGTATCAGCCCCAGCATTTT
TRBV28	TRBD1	-	TRBJ2-1	CASSRQGILYNEQFF	TGTGCCAGCAGTCGACAGGGCATACTTTACAATGAGCAGTTCTTC
TRBV10-3	-	once	TRBJ1-1	CAISEPWVTFF	TGTGCCATCAGTGAGCCATGGGTGACTTTCTTT
TRBV7-9	TRBD1	-	TRBJ1-3	CAGSTGGFSGNTIYF	TGTGCCGGATCGACAGGGGGGTTCTCTGGAAACACCATATATTTT
TRBV11-3	TRBD1	-	TRBJ1-1	CASSLGQGYEAFF	TGTGCCAGCAGCCTCGGACAGGGATATGAAGCTTTCTTT
TRBV6-6	-	-	TRBJ1-3	CASAPRQNSAGNTIYF	TGTGCCAGCGCCCCCCGACAGAATAGTGCTGGAAACACCATATATTTT
TRBV19	-	-	TRBJ1-4	CASSRDRPTNEKLFF	TGTGCCAGTAGCCGGGACCGACCAACTAATGAAAAACTGTTTTTT
TRBV5-1	-	-	TRBJ2-7	CASSLEAAGSEQYF	TGCGCCAGCAGCTTGGAGGCGGCGGGGTCCGAGCAGTACTTC
TRBV29-1	TRBD1	once	TRBJ1-2	CSVLLGTGGYNYGYTF	TGCAGCGTTCTTCTCGGGACAGGGGGCTATAACTATGGCTACACCTTC
TRBV28	TRBD1	-	TRBJ1-5	CASRDEDRGNQPQHF	TGTGCCAGCAGGGATGAGGACAGGGGCAATCAGCCCCAGCATTTT
TRBV4-3	-	once	TRBJ1-2	CASSQGNSVGNYGYTF	TGCGCCAGCAGCCAAGGGAATTCGGTAGGGAACTATGGCTACACCTTC
TRBV19	-	-	TRBJ1-5	CASNKGGWWSNQPQHF	TGTGCCAGTAATAAAGGAGGGTGGTGGAGCAATCAGCCCCAGCATTTT
TRBV7-9	-	-	TRBJ2-1	CAETGRQYNEQFF	TGTGCAGAGACGGGGAGGCAGTACAATGAGCAGTTCTTC
TRBV2	-	-	TRBJ2-3	CASKGWVGLLADTQYF	TGTGCCAGCAAAGGGTGGGTTGGGCTTTTGGCAGATACGCAGTATTTT
TRBV2	TRBD1	-	TRBJ2-3	CASSDGQAPDTQYF	TGTGCCAGCAGCGACGGACAGGCCCCGGATACGCAGTATTTT
TRBV5-1	TRBD1	-	TRBJ1-2	CASSFDRAGSYGYTF	TGCGCCAGCAGCTTTGACAGGGCCGGGAGCTATGGCTACACCTTC
TRBV11-1	-	-	TRBJ1-1	CASSLGQNTEAFF	TGTGCCAGCAGCTTGGGACAGAACACTGAAGCTTTCTTT
TRBV28	TRBD1	-	TRBJ1-2	CASSLPGTGVGYTF	TGTGCCAGCAGTTTACCCGGGACAGGGGTTGGCTACACCTTC
TRBV5-1	TRBD2	-	TRBJ2-5	CASTLAGGMETQYF	TGCGCCAGCACCCTAGCGGGAGGTATGGAGACCCAGTACTTC
TRBV19	-	-	TRBJ1-2	CASSTIGEHYGYTF	TGTGCCAGTAGTACCATAGGGGAACACTATGGCTACACCTTC
TRBV11-2	-	-	TRBJ2-1	CASSLADVKSNEQFF	TGTGCCAGCAGCTTAGCGGACGTTAAGAGCAATGAGCAGTTCTTC
TRBV5-8	-	-	TRBJ2-7	CASALTGGGRATYEQYF	TGTGCCAGCGCATTGACAGGTGGCGGGAGAGCTACCTACGAGCAGTACTTC